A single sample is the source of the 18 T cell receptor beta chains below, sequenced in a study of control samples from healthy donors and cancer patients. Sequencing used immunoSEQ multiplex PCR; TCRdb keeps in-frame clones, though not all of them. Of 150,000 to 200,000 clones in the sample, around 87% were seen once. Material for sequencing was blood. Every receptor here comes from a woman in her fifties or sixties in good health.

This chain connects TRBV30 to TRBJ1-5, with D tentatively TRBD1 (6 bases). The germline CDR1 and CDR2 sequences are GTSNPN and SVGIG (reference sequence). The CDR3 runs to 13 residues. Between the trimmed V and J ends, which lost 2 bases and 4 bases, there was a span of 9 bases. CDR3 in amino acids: CAWSRTVNQPQHF. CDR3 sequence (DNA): TGTGCCTGGAGTAGGACAGTTAATCAGCCCCAGCATTTT.

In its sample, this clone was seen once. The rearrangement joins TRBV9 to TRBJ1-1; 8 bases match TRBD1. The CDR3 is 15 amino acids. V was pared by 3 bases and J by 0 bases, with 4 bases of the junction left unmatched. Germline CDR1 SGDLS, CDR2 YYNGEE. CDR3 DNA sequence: TGTGCCAGCAGCGCAGGGACAGGCCTGAACACTGAAGCTTTCTTT. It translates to CASSAGTGLNTEAFF. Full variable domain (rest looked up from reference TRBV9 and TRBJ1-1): DSGVTQTPKHLITATGQRVTLRCSPRSGDLSVYWYQQSLDQGLQFLIQYYNGEERAKGNILERFSAQQFPDLHSELNLSSLELGDSALYFCASSAGTGLNTEAFFGQGTRLTVV.

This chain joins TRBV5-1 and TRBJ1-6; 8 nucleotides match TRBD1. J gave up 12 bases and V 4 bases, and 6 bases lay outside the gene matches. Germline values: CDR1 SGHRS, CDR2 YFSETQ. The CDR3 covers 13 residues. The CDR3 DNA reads TGCGCCAGCAGCGCCGGACAGGGCGAACCCCTCCACTTT. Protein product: CASSAGQGEPLHF.

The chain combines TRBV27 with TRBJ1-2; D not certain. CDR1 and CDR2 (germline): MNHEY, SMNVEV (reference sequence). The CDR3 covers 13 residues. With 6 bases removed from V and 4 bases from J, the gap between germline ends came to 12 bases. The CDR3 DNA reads TGTGCCAGCAGGGATACCCGTCCCTATGGCTACACCTTC. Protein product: CASRDTRPYGYTF.

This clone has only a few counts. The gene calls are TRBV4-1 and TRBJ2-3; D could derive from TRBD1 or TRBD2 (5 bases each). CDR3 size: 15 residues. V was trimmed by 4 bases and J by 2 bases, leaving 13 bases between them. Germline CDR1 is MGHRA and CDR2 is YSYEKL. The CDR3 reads CASSPTGTYTDTQYF. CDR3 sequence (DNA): TGCGCCAGCAGCCCCACCGGGACGTACACAGATACGCAGTATTTT.

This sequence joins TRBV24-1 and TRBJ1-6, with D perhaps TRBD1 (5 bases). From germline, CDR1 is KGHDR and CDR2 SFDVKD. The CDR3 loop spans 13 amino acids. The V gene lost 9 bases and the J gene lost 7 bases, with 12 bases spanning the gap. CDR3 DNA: TGTGCCACCTCGCAGGGCATCAATTCACCCCTCCACTTT. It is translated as CATSQGINSPLHF.

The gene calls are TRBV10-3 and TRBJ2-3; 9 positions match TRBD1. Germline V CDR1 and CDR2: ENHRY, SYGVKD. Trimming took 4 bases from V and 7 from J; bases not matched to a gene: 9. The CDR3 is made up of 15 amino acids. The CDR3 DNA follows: TGTGCCATCAGTGTGGGACAGGGTATGGAAAATACGCAGTATTTT. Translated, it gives CAISVGQGMENTQYF.

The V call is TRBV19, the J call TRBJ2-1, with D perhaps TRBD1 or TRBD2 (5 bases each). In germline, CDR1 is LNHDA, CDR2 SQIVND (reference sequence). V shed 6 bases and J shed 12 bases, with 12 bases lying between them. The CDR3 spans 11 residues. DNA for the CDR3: TGTGCCAGTAGGACAGAGGGGCGGCAGTTCTTC. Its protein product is CASRTEGRQFF.

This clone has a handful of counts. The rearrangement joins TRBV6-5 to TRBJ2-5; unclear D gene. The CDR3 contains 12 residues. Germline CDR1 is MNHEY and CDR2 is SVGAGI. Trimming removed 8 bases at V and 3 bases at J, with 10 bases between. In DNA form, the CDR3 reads TGTGCCAGCCGAGGACCAGAAGAGACCCAGTACTTC. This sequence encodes CASRGPEETQYF.

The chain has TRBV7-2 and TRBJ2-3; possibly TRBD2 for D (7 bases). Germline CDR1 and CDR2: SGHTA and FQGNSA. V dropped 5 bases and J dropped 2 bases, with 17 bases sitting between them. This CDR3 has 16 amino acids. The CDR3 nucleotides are TGTGCCAGCAGCACCCGGGGGGCGGGGGTCACAGATACGCAGTATTTT. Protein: CASSTRGAGVTDTQYF.

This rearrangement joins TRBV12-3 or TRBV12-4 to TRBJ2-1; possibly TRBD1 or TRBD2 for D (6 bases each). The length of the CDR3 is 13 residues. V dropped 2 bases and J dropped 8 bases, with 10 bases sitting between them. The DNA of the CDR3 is TGTGCCAGCAGTTTACGGGGGCAGGATGAGCAGTTCTTC. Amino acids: CASSLRGQDEQFF.

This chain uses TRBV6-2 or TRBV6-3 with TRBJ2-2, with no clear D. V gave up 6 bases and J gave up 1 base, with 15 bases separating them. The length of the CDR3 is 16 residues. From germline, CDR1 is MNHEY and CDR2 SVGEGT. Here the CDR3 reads CASSPSRRLNTGELFF. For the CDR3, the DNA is TGTGCCAGCAGCCCCAGCCGGAGATTGAACACCGGGGAGCTGTTTTTT.

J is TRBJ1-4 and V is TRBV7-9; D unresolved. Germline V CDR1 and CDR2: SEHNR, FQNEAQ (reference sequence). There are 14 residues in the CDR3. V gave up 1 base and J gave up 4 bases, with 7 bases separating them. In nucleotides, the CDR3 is TGTGCCAGCAGCTTAGGTCGGGTTAATGAAAAACTGTTTTTT. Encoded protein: CASSLGRVNEKLFF.

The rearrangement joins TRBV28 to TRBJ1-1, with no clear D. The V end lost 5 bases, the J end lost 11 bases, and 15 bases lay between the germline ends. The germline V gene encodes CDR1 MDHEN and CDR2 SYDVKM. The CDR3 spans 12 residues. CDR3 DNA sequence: TGTGCCAGCAGTCCAACTCGGATCGGTGCTTTCTTT. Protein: CASSPTRIGAFF.

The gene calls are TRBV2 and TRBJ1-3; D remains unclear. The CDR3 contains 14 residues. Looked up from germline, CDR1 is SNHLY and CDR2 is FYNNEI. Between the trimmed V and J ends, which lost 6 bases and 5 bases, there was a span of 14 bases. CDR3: CASRSYRGRNTIYF. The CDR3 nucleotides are TGTGCCAGCAGATCGTATCGGGGTAGAAACACCATATATTTT.

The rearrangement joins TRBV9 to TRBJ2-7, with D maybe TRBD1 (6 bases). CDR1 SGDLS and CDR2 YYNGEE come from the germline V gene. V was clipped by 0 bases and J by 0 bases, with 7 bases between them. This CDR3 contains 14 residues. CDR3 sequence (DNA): TGTGCCAGCAGCGTAGGGACAGCCTCCTACGAGCAGTACTTC. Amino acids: CASSVGTASYEQYF.

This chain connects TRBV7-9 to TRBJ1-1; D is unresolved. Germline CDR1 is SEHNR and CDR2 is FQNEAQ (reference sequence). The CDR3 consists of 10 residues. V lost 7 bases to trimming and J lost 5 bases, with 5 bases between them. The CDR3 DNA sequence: TGTGCCAGCAAAGCTACTGAAGCTTTCTTT. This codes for CASKATEAFF.

CDR3 DNA sequence: TGTGCCAGCAGCTTAACTTTTCAGGGTACGCAGTATTTT. It specifies CASSLTFQGTQYF. The chain combines TRBV7-3 with TRBJ2-3; D may be TRBD1 (5 bases). The CDR3 contains 13 residues. Germline CDR1 reads SGHTA; CDR2 reads FQGTGA. The V and J ends lost 0 bases and 8 bases respectively, with 9 bases between them.